This TCR beta chain was recorded in a study of blood T cell repertoires in COVID-19 (dated by TCRdb to 2018 to 2021). With respect to the entire study: Samples covering the acute and convalescent phases of COVID-19 were provided by collaborators in the United States, Italy and Spain. The material from the prospective study consisted of cDNA or gDNA derived from T cells, B-cell-depleted T cells, or PBMCs. Subjects who had been exposed to COVID-19, were actively infected with it, or had recovered from it provided the deeply sampled blood TCRbeta repertoires that made up the dataset. The repertoires were released in a freely available public database intended as a resource for research on the immune response to SARS-CoV-2. The samples were drawn from two sources: the first 160 participants of the ongoing ImmuneRACE study, and 1,254 subjects contributed by 6 global collaborators. A de-identified subject ID, COVID-19 status, age in years and sex were almost always included in the sample metadata. Where available, HLA class I and class II types were taken from metadata supplied by the sample provider and were not determined by assay-based typing.

TCRbeta CDR3 regions were amplified from genomic DNA using the immunoSEQ Assay, a bias-controlled multiplex PCR. Per the original workflow: Nucleated cell counts per sample were estimated from amplification of reference gene primers within the assay. Sequence reads were collapsed and filtered to measure the absolute abundance of every unique TCRbeta CDR3 rearrangement. For each sample, productive Simpson clonality was calculated as the square root of Simpson's diversity index across productive rearrangements. As stored in TCRdb, this immuneACCESS dataset retains in-frame rearrangements with V and J assigned. A fraction of the clones does not appear; measured against another copy, unresolved V genes explain less than half of the discrepancy, and the remainder lacks a known reason. V and J calls and clone size follow that table, whereas D and trimming were derived from the DNA. The sample includes 260,000 or so clones, with around 90% observed a single time. The top ten clonotypes cover 2.6% of the sample.

Enrolling through a virtual design, the prospective study's participants ranged in age from roughly 18 to 95 years and lived across 24 United States geographic areas. In the prospective study, cohorts were assigned on the basis of participant-reported clinical history obtained from a screening survey and a study questionnaire. Each participant in the prospective study had whole blood, serum and a nasopharyngeal or oropharyngeal swab collected by mobile phlebotomists. Over a roughly two-month period, participants in the prospective study had the option of providing additional blood draws and questionnaires. Before DNA extraction, blood samples from the prospective study were shipped at room temperature or frozen. CDR1 and CDR2 were assigned from the germline V gene as LGHNA and YSLEER. CDR3 length: 14 amino acids, cysteine to phenylalanine. The retained sequence is limited to the CDR3, 42 bases, with the frame set at the first base. V ends up 4 bases short and J 2 bases short, with an unmatched junction base count of 4.

A word on this clone: Its recognized antigen is unknown. The sample holds no much larger clone one base away, and base qualities are not on file.

Study-wide conclusions, independent of this receptor: How much clinical and demographic metadata was included differed by source and by participant, and the metadata was provided uncurated.

The receptor comes from a woman aged 30 to 39 with acute COVID-19. Sample: PBMCs or T cells enriched from blood (not recorded which). The V and J segments used are TRBV4-3 and TRBJ1-2, and 7 bases in between align with TRBD1. For the CDR3, the sequence is CASSRGTENYGYTF. The DNA sequence follows: TGCGCCAGCAGCCGGGGGACAGAAAACTATGGCTACACCTTC.